This T cell receptor beta chain was sequenced in a study of blood T cell repertoires in COVID-19. Participant age was roughly 18 to 95 years, and participants resided in 25 or so US areas. Participants had their cohort set by participant-reported clinical history. Each recovered donor of Cohort 3 presented with two negative PCRs, clearance, or symptom resolution. Produced via immunoSEQ multiplex PCR; TCRdb's table is partial and in-frame only. In the table there are around 180,000 clones, more than 70% of which are singletons. Trimming cost V 8 bases and J 5 bases, with 9 bases left between them. This CDR3 has 12 amino acids. From germline, CDR1 is LNHDA and CDR2 SQIVND (reference sequence).

The gene calls are TRBV19 and TRBJ2-2; D not certain. The sample was PBMCs or T cells enriched from blood (not recorded which). The sequence came from a woman aged 30 to 39 who had recovered from COVID-19. The CDR3 bases are TGTGCCAGTGAGAATTTTACCGGGGAGCTGTTTTTT. Translated, it gives CASENFTGELFF.